These 15 T cell receptor beta chains were all obtained from the same sample, sequenced in a study of blood T cell repertoires in COVID-19. Repertoires were generated with immunoSEQ multiplex PCR, while TCRdb's copy carries only in-frame clones and drops some. The repertoire holds 70,000 to 80,000 clones, roughly 86% seen once, with around 13% in the top ten. Source material: peripheral blood. Receptors originate from an older woman with acute or convalescent COVID-19.

J is TRBJ2-3 and V is TRBV6-2 or TRBV6-3; 12 bases line up with TRBD2. Germline V gene sequence: CDR1 MNHEY, CDR2 SVGEGT. The CDR3 extends over 16 amino acids. V was clipped by 4 bases and J by 4 bases; unmatched bases: 6. The CDR3 protein is CASSSGLAGLSDTQYF. The CDR3 coding sequence is TGTGCCAGCAGTTCCGGACTAGCGGGGCTTTCAGATACGCAGTATTTT.

Written as DNA, the CDR3 is TGTGCCAGCAGCCCACTGGGGGGAATTCTTGGGGAGCTGTTTTTT. It codes for CASSPLGGILGELFF. The chain carries TRBV14 and TRBJ2-2, with D perhaps TRBD2 (6 bases). The V end was cut by 4 bases, the J end by 8 bases, with 17 bases between. This CDR3 comprises 15 residues. Germline V gene data show CDR1 as SGHDN and CDR2 as FVKESK.

The chain employs TRBV3-1 (or the pseudogene TRBV3-2) and TRBJ2-1; 13 bases are a match to TRBD2. The V gene end was trimmed by 4 bases and the J gene end by 4 bases; junction bases not matched to a gene: 4. Germline V gene sequence: CDR1 LGHDT, CDR2 YNNKEL (reference sequence). This CDR3 has 16 residues. As DNA, the CDR3 is TGTGCCAGCAGCCTGACTAGCGGGGGGAATTACAATGAGCAGTTCTTC. Translation gives CASSLTSGGNYNEQFF.

The chain combines TRBV3-1 (or the pseudogene TRBV3-2) with TRBJ1-2, with 7 positions matching TRBD1. This CDR3 has 17 residues. Trimming took 1 base from V and 3 from J; bases not matched to a gene: 11. Germline loops: CDR1 LGHDT, CDR2 YNNKEL (reference sequence). This CDR3 reads CASSQVGRTGAYYGYTF. The CDR3 DNA is TGTGCCAGCAGCCAAGTGGGGAGAACAGGGGCCTACTATGGCTACACCTTC.

The chain recombines TRBV30 with TRBJ2-3; D call uncertain. V lost 4 bases to trimming and J lost 2 bases, with 16 bases between them. Germline V gene sequence: CDR1 GTSNPN, CDR2 SVGIG (reference sequence). This CDR3 is built from 15 residues. CDR3 in DNA: TGTGCCTGGATCAACCAGGATCCCGACACAGATACGCAGTATTTT. Translating it yields CAWINQDPDTDTQYF.

The rearrangement joins TRBV3-1 (or the pseudogene TRBV3-2) to TRBJ2-3; 7 bases align to TRBD1. Trimming at V came to 2 bases and at J to 0 bases, leaving 2 bases not matched to a gene. CDR1 is LGHDT, CDR2 YNNKEL, per germline (reference sequence). This CDR3 is 15 amino acids long. CDR3 DNA: TGTGCCAGCAGCCAACCGGGACAGAGCACAGATACGCAGTATTTT. Its protein is CASSQPGQSTDTQYF.

This sequence joins TRBV9 and TRBJ2-1; 7 bases fit TRBD1. V lost 0 bases, J lost 0 bases, and 9 bases stayed unmatched. CDR3 size: 18 residues. In germline, CDR1 is SGDLS, CDR2 YYNGEE. The chain's CDR3 is CASSVGFGDSLSYNEQFF. In DNA, the CDR3 is TGTGCCAGCAGCGTAGGATTTGGGGACAGCCTCTCCTACAATGAGCAGTTCTTC.

V gene TRBV20-1 combines with J gene TRBJ1-5; 7 bases agree with TRBD1. Germline CDR1 DFQATT, CDR2 SNEGSKA (reference sequence). This CDR3 has 16 amino acids. V gave up 3 bases and J gave up 1 base; unmatched junction bases: 9. The CDR3 DNA sequence: TGCAGTGCTAGTGCGAGACAGGGAATGAGCAATCAGCCCCAGCATTTT. The encoded protein is CSASARQGMSNQPQHF.

This chain uses TRBV5-4 with TRBJ2-1; 8 bases map to TRBD2. The CDR3 has 14 amino acids. Unmatched junction bases numbered 3, after V lost 1 base and J lost 6 bases. Per germline, CDR1 SGHNT and CDR2 YYREEE (reference sequence). CDR3 sequence (DNA): TGTGCCAGCAGCTTGCAGCGGGGGTCCAATGAGCAGTTCTTC. Protein product: CASSLQRGSNEQFF.

The chain has TRBV5-1 and TRBJ2-5; D is undetermined. This CDR3 comprises 15 residues. V dropped 0 bases and J dropped 1 base, with 10 bases sitting between them. The germline CDR1 and CDR2 sequences are SGHRS and YFSETQ. The chain's CDR3 is CASSLVSGAQETQYF. DNA of the CDR3: TGCGCCAGCAGCTTGGTATCAGGCGCCCAAGAGACCCAGTACTTC. Full variable domain (remainder filled in from reference TRBV5-1 and TRBJ2-5): KAGVTQTPRYLIKTRGQQVTLSCSPISGHRSVSWYQQTPGQGLQFLFEYFSETQRNKGNFPGRFSGRQFSNSRSEMNVSTLELGDSALYLCASSLVSGAQETQYFGPGTRLLVL.

V is TRBV30 and J is TRBJ2-1, with 7 bases aligning to TRBD1. The CDR3 loop spans 13 amino acids. Looked up from germline, CDR1 is GTSNPN and CDR2 is SVGIG (reference sequence). Trimming removed 1 base from V and 9 bases from J; junction bases left unmatched: 6. The CDR3 spells CAWSAVQGSEQFF. The CDR3 DNA follows: TGTGCCTGGAGTGCCGTACAGGGGTCTGAGCAGTTCTTC. Full variable domain (remainder filled in from reference TRBV30 and TRBJ2-1): SQTIHQWPATLVQPVGSPLSLECTVEGTSNPNLYWYRQAAGRGLQLLFYSVGIGQISSEVPQNLSASRPQDRQFILSSKKLLLSDSGFYLCAWSAVQGSEQFFGPGTRLTVL.

This chain joins TRBV15 and TRBJ2-5; 8 positions agree with TRBD2. Looked up from germline, CDR1 is LNHNV and CDR2 is YYDKDF (reference sequence). V lost 1 base to trimming and J lost 3 bases; unmatched junction nucleotides: 4. This CDR3 contains 15 residues. The CDR3 loop is CATSRAGTREETQYF. The CDR3, as DNA: TGTGCCACCAGCAGAGCCGGGACTAGGGAAGAGACCCAGTACTTC. Full variable domain (missing parts from reference TRBV15 and TRBJ2-5): DAMVIQNPRYQVTQFGKPVTLSCSQTLNHNVMYWYQQKSSQAPKLLFHYYDKDFNNEADTPDNFQSRRPNTSFCFLDIRSPGLGDTAMYLCATSRAGTREETQYFGPGTRLLVL.

The rearrangement uses TRBV2 and TRBJ1-2; D is unclear. The V and J ends lost 7 bases and 8 bases respectively, with 17 bases between them. The CDR3 loop spans 13 amino acids. Germline V gives CDR1 SNHLY, CDR2 FYNNEI. The CDR3 DNA follows: TGTGCCAGCAACGTCGGGTTAGAAAGGGGCTACACCTTC. Translation: CASNVGLERGYTF. Variable domain in full (rest from reference TRBV2 and TRBJ1-2): EPEVTQTPSHQVTQMGQEVILRCVPISNHLYFYWYRQILGQKVEFLVSFYNNEISEKSEIFDDQFSVERPDGSNFTLKIRSTKLEDSAMYFCASNVGLERGYTFGSGTRLTVV.

This chain joins TRBV19 and TRBJ2-5, with D possibly being TRBD1 (6 bases). CDR3 size: 17 residues. V lost 5 bases, J lost 0 bases, and 19 bases lay in between. Germline-derived CDR1 and CDR2 are LNHDA and SQIVND (reference sequence). In nucleotides, the CDR3 is TGTGCCAGTAGTTCCAACAGGGAACCCCCCTACCAAGAGACCCAGTACTTC. Protein sequence: CASSSNREPPYQETQYF.

The V call is TRBV30, the J call TRBJ1-2; TRBD1 is a possible D gene (5 bases). V gave up 5 bases and J gave up 2 bases, with 12 bases separating them. There are 13 residues in the CDR3. The germline CDR1 and CDR2 sequences are GTSNPN and SVGIG (reference sequence). CDR3 loop: CAWLQVGNYGYTF. The DNA of the CDR3 is TGTGCCTGGCTACAGGTGGGGAACTATGGCTACACCTTC.